The 26 T cell receptor beta chains below all came from one sample that was sequenced in a study of CD8+ T cells in alopecia areata. Extraction and reverse transcription of RNA yielded cDNA as the sequencing template. The table came from immunoSEQ multiplex PCR; TCRdb's copy has only in-frame clones and leaves some out. The sample lists roughly 140,000 clones, less than 65% occurring once. Sequences were obtained from CD8+ T cells sorted from blood. These receptor sequences come from a human donor in good health.

This CDR3 is CASSLSGGTYNEQFF. The CDR3 bases are TGTGCCAGCAGCTTGTCAGGGGGAACTTACAATGAGCAGTTCTTC. The chain recombines TRBV7-9 with TRBJ2-1; TRBD1 agrees at 7 bases. The V gene's germline CDR1 is SEHNR and CDR2 FQNEAQ (reference sequence). The CDR3 is 15 residues long. The junction had 6 bases not matched to a gene; V was cut back by 3 bases and J by 4 bases.

This clone was recorded a few times. V and J are TRBV27 and TRBJ2-7, with 8 nucleotides matching TRBD1. The germline V gene has CDR1 MNHEY and CDR2 SMNVEV (reference sequence). The CDR3 runs to 12 residues. V gave up 6 bases and J gave up 7 bases; unmatched junction bases: 5. As DNA, the CDR3 is TGTGCCAGCAGCCCGACAGGGGTTGAGCAGTACTTC. Protein product: CASSPTGVEQYF.

The chain is built from TRBV6-5 and TRBJ2-1; D remains unclear. This CDR3 is built from 13 residues. V was pared by 2 bases and J by 13 bases, with 15 bases between. Germline lookup yields CDR1 MNHEY and CDR2 SVGAGI. This chain's CDR3 is CASSYDHPSRQFF. As DNA, the CDR3 is TGTGCCAGCAGTTACGACCATCCCAGTCGACAGTTCTTC.

The chain combines TRBV5-6 with TRBJ2-7; D is unclear. The CDR3 has 14 residues. Germline CDR1 and CDR2: SGHDT and YYEEEE. V lost 0 bases and J 3 bases, leaving 10 bases between the germline ends. The CDR3 nucleotides read TGTGCCAGCAGCTTGGGTCCTACCCACTACGAGCAGTACTTC. Its translation: CASSLGPTHYEQYF.

DNA of the CDR3: TGTGCCAGTAGTATACTACTCGCTAGCGGGAGTCACGATGAGCAGTTCTTC. Translated, it gives CASSILLASGSHDEQFF. The chain joins TRBV19 to TRBJ2-1; 10 bases agree with TRBD2. J was trimmed by 8 bases and V by 2 bases; bases with no gene match: 12. Looked up from germline, CDR1 is LNHDA and CDR2 is SQIVND (reference sequence). This CDR3 has 17 amino acids. The full variable domain, in which reference TRBV19 and TRBJ2-1 provide the parts outside the CDR3, is DGGITQSPKYLFRKEGQNVTLSCEQNLNHDAMYWYRQDPGQGLRLIYYSQIVNDFQKGDIAEGYSVSREKKESFPLTVTSAQKNPTAFYLCASSILLASGSHDEQFFGPGTRLTVL.

The chain is built from TRBV20-1 and TRBJ1-2; D is undetermined. CDR1 DFQATT and CDR2 SNEGSKA come from the germline V gene (reference sequence). V was pared by 1 base and J by 4 bases, with 4 bases between. The CDR3 extends over 11 amino acids. This CDR3 is CSARAGYGYTF. CDR3 in DNA: TGCAGTGCTAGAGCGGGCTATGGCTACACCTTC.

This rearrangement joins TRBV28 to TRBJ2-2; D is unclear. Deletions cut 8 bases from V and 6 bases from J, with 7 bases between. The germline gives CDR1 MDHEN, CDR2 SYDVKM. This CDR3 has 11 amino acids. CDR3 loop: CASEHSGELFF. The CDR3 DNA reads as TGTGCCAGCGAGCATTCCGGGGAGCTGTTTTTT.

This clone was seen more than once but under ten times. V gene TRBV5-6 combines with J gene TRBJ2-7; tentative D call: TRBD2 (5 bases). Germline loops: CDR1 SGHDT, CDR2 YYEEEE. This CDR3 contains 12 residues. V was shortened by 3 bases and J by 5 bases, with 9 bases between the two germline ends. In DNA, the CDR3 is TGTGCCAGCAGCTCCGACGGGAACGAGCAGTACTTC. Its translation: CASSSDGNEQYF.

The chain recombines TRBV13 with TRBJ1-1; unclear D gene. The CDR3 consists of 12 residues. V lost 5 bases and J lost 1, with 5 bases in between. Germline CDR1 is PRHDT and CDR2 is FYEKMQ (reference sequence). The DNA for the CDR3 is TGTGCCAGCAGCCACAGGAACACTGAAGCTTTCTTT. Protein product: CASSHRNTEAFF.

CDR3 DNA sequence: TGCAGCGTTGTTAGCGGGGACTCCTACGAGCAGTACTTC. Its translation is CSVVSGDSYEQYF. The chain uses TRBV29-1 and TRBJ2-5; TRBD2 matches at 8 bases. With the DNA end fitting TRBJ2-7 better, the J assignment may be wrong. Germline V lookup: CDR1 SQVTM, CDR2 ANQGSEA. The CDR3 is made up of 13 amino acids.

CDR3 in amino acids: CSAEAGQGSYNEQFF. For the CDR3, the DNA is TGCAGCGCCGAAGCAGGCCAGGGCTCCTACAATGAGCAGTTCTTC. The rearrangement joins TRBV29-1 to TRBJ2-1; D is perhaps TRBD1 (5 bases). Trimming took off 7 bases at V and 0 bases at J, with 16 bases between the two ends. The germline gives CDR1 SQVTM, CDR2 ANQGSEA. The length of the CDR3 is 15 residues.

The rearrangement links TRBV5-6 to TRBJ2-3; D possibly uses TRBD1 or TRBD2 (5 bases each). The germline V and J ends were trimmed by 2 bases and 1 base, with 11 bases remaining between them. CDR1 and CDR2 from the germline V gene are SGHDT and YYEEEE. The CDR3 consists of 15 residues. CDR3 sequence: CASSFWGIGTDTQYF. CDR3 nucleotides: TGTGCCAGCAGCTTTTGGGGGATTGGCACAGATACGCAGTATTTT.

This rearrangement joins TRBV9 to TRBJ2-1; 8 bases align to TRBD2. There are 15 residues in the CDR3. Trimming removed 6 bases from V and 1 base from J; junction bases left unmatched: 6. Germline CDR1 and CDR2: SGDLS and YYNGEE. CDR3: CASTESGSSYNEQFF. DNA of the CDR3: TGTGCCAGCACCGAGAGCGGGAGTTCCTACAATGAGCAGTTCTTC.

J is TRBJ2-2 and V is TRBV19, with D tentatively TRBD1 (6 bases). Trimming left V 7 bases short and J 0 bases short, with 12 bases between. The germline gives CDR1 LNHDA, CDR2 SQIVND (reference sequence). The CDR3 consists of 15 residues. Here the CDR3 reads CASMGAGPNTGELFF. In nucleotides, the CDR3 is TGTGCCAGTATGGGGGCAGGGCCGAACACCGGGGAGCTGTTTTTT.

The chain carries TRBV7-8 and TRBJ2-1; tentative D call: TRBD2 (5 bases). The CDR3 spans 15 residues. From germline, CDR1 is SGHVS and CDR2 FQNEAQ. V shed 5 bases and J shed 0 bases, with 11 bases lying between them. The CDR3 bases are TGTGCCAGCAGCCCCGGGGTTGGCTCCTACAATGAGCAGTTCTTC. The encoded protein is CASSPGVGSYNEQFF. Looking up the rest from reference TRBV7-8 and TRBJ2-1 gives the full variable domain: GAGVSQSPRYKVAKRGQDVALRCDPISGHVSLFWYQQALGQGPEFLTYFQNEAQLDKSGLPSDRFFAERPEGSVSTLKIQRTQQEDSAVYLCASSPGVGSYNEQFFGPGTRLTVL.

The chain links TRBV30 to TRBJ2-1; D not resolved. V shed 2 bases and J shed 8 bases, with 13 bases lying between them. Germline CDR1 GTSNPN, CDR2 SVGIG (reference sequence). This CDR3 comprises 13 residues. For the CDR3, the DNA is TGTGCCTGGAGTACCCCCCCGCTAGATGAGCAGTTCTTC. The encoded protein is CAWSTPPLDEQFF. The variable domain in full, with the rest retrieved from reference TRBV30 and TRBJ2-1, is SQTIHQWPATLVQPVGSPLSLECTVEGTSNPNLYWYRQAAGRGLQLLFYSVGIGQISSEVPQNLSASRPQDRQFILSSKKLLLSDSGFYLCAWSTPPLDEQFFGPGTRLTVL.

The chain uses TRBV5-4 and TRBJ2-1; a possible D gene is TRBD2 (6 bases). Trimming shortened V by 2 bases and J by 2 bases, and 11 bases separated the two germline ends. The CDR3 consists of 15 residues. Per germline, CDR1 SGHNT and CDR2 YYREEE (reference sequence). CDR3: CASSLRRETYNEQFF. The CDR3 nucleotides read TGTGCCAGCAGCTTACGGCGGGAAACCTACAATGAGCAGTTCTTC.

This clone has more than one count but fewer than ten. This chain uses TRBV19 with TRBJ2-1, with D hard to call. CDR1 and CDR2 from the germline V gene are LNHDA and SQIVND (reference sequence). Trimming took 3 bases from V and 2 from J, leaving 11 bases between them. This CDR3 is 15 amino acids long. CDR3 sequence (DNA): TGTGCCAGTAGTATTACTCCACCCGCCTACAATGAGCAGTTCTTC. It specifies CASSITPPAYNEQFF.

V is TRBV7-9 and J is TRBJ2-1, with 8 bases identical to TRBD2. Germline V gives CDR1 SEHNR, CDR2 FQNEAQ (reference sequence). The junction had 9 bases not matched to a gene; V was cut back by 6 bases and J by 2 bases. The CDR3 is 16 residues long. Here the CDR3 reads CASRFSGSGPYNEQFF. As DNA, the CDR3 is TGTGCCAGCAGGTTCAGCGGGAGCGGACCCTACAATGAGCAGTTCTTC.

The chain employs TRBV7-9 and TRBJ2-1, with D perhaps matching TRBD1 or TRBD2 (5 bases each). V lost 6 bases and J 8 bases, leaving 11 bases between the germline ends. The CDR3 length is 12 residues. Germline V CDR1 and CDR2: SEHNR, FQNEAQ (reference sequence). In DNA, the CDR3 is TGTGCCAGCAGGGACCTGGGGGATGAGCAGTTCTTC. Its translation is CASRDLGDEQFF.

In this sample, this clone turned up a few times. The V call is TRBV28, the J call TRBJ1-4; D might be TRBD1 (5 bases). The CDR3 spans 17 residues. The V end was cut by 3 bases, the J end by 3 bases, with 17 bases between. In germline, CDR1 is MDHEN, CDR2 SYDVKM. The CDR3: CASSFPGTEGSNEKLFF. In DNA form, the CDR3 reads TGTGCCAGCAGTTTCCCTGGGACCGAGGGGTCTAATGAAAAACTGTTTTTT.

The CDR3 sequence: CASSFVYQETQYF. In nucleotides, the CDR3 is TGCGCCAGCAGCTTTGTATACCAAGAGACCCAGTACTTC. The V gene is TRBV5-1, the J gene TRBJ2-5; no reliable D call. The germline CDR1 and CDR2 sequences are SGHRS and YFSETQ. V was pared by 2 bases and J by 0 bases, with 5 bases between. The CDR3 runs 13 residues. The complete variable domain, with remaining parts taken from reference TRBV5-1 and TRBJ2-5, reads KAGVTQTPRYLIKTRGQQVTLSCSPISGHRSVSWYQQTPGQGLQFLFEYFSETQRNKGNFPGRFSGRQFSNSRSEMNVSTLELGDSALYLCASSFVYQETQYFGPGTRLLVL.

This clone was seen only once. The V and J genes are TRBV10-3 and TRBJ2-1, with D tentatively TRBD1 (6 bases). Germline V gives CDR1 ENHRY, CDR2 SYGVKD. The V end lost 6 bases, the J end lost 4 bases, and 7 bases lay between the germline ends. The CDR3 spans 12 residues. The CDR3 coding sequence is TGTGCCATCAGCCAGGGGTACAATGAGCAGTTCTTC. This translates into CAISQGYNEQFF.

V gene TRBV5-1 combines with J gene TRBJ1-1; D ambiguous. Germline assignment: CDR1 SGHRS and CDR2 YFSETQ. V was pared by 0 bases and J by 0 bases, with 9 bases between. CDR3 size: 15 residues. CDR3 DNA sequence: TGCGCCAGCAGCTTGGGTAAGGGTTTGAACACTGAAGCTTTCTTT. Its translation: CASSLGKGLNTEAFF.

In the case of this clone: This is likely an artifact of a read error, given a far larger clone one base away. The chain uses TRBV6-5 and TRBJ2-2; D unresolved. The V gene lost 5 bases and the J gene lost 7 bases, with 8 bases spanning the gap. The CDR3 spans 12 residues. Germline-derived CDR1 and CDR2 are MNHEY and SVGAGI. CDR3 region: CASSPFGGELFF. The CDR3 nucleotides read TGTGCCAGCAGTCCCTTCGGCGGGGAGCTGTTTTTT.

This sequence joins TRBV9 and TRBJ2-1; 10 bases are a match to TRBD2. V lost 0 bases, J lost 2 bases, and 8 bases stayed unmatched. This CDR3 contains 18 residues. Germline values: CDR1 SGDLS, CDR2 YYNGEE. The CDR3 DNA is TGTGCCAGCAGCGTAGAAAGCGGGAGGGTACTTACCTACAATGAGCAGTTCTTC. It translates to CASSVESGRVLTYNEQFF.